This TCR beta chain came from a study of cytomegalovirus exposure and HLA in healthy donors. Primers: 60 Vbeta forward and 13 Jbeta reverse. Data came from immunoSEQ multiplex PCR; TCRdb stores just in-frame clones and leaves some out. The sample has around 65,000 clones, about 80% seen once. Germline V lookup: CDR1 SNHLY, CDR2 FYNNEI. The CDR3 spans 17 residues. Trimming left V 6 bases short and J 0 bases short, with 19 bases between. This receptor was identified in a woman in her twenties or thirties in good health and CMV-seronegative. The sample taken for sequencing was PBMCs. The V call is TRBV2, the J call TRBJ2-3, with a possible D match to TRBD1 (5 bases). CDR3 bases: TGTGCCAGCAGGCCGGGTAACAGGCCAGCTAGCACAGATACGCAGTATTTT. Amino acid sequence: CASRPGNRPASTDTQYF.